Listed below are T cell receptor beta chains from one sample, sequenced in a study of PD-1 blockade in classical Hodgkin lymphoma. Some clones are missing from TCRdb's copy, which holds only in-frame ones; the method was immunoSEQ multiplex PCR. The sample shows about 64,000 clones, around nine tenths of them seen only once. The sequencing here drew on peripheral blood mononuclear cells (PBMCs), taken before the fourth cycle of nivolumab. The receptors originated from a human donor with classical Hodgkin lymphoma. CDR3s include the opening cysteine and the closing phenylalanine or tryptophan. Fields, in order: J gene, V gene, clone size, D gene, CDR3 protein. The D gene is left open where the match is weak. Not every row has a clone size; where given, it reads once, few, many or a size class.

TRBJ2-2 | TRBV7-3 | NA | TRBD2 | CASSPDGGRVHTGELFF
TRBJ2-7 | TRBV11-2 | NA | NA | CASSLIRGRVPYEQYF
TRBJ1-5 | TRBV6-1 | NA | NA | CASSELGNQPQHF
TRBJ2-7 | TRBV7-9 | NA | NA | CASSLVSGGNHEQYF
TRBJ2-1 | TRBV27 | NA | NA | CASSTLGGSYNEQFF
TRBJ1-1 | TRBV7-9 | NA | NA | CASSLGVRSFPEAFF
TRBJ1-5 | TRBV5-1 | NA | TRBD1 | CASSQGQGNQPQHF
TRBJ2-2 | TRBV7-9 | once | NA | CASRPSDSFTGELFF
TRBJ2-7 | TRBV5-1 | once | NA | CASSLTGRSPSSYEQYF
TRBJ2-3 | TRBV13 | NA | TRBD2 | CASSLLAGGYTQYF
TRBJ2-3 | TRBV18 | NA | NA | CASSDSSPYTDTQYF
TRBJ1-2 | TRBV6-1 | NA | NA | CASNTGRDYGYTF
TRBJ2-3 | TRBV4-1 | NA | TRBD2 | CASSQEFLRGADTQYF
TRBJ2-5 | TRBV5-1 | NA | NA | CASSLGSSRIQETQYF
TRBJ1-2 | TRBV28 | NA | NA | CASRPTGGGDYGYTF
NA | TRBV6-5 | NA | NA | CASSSASIYEQYF
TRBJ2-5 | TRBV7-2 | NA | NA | CASSLGARETQYF
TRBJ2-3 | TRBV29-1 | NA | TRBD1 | CSVEGGTAFRADTQYF
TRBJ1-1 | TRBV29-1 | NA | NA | CSTAQGYDTEAFF
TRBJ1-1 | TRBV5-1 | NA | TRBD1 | CASSYRGPGITEAFF
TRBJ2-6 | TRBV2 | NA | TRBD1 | CASTRDSLSGANVLTF
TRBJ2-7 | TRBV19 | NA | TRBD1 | CASSIGTGGLEQYF
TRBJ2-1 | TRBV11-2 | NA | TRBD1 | CASSLATGTAFF
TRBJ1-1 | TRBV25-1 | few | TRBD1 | CASSEGDRGEAFF
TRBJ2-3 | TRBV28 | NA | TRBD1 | CASSLSWGTGGADTQYF
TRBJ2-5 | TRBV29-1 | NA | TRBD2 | CSVVFALAGGRETQYF
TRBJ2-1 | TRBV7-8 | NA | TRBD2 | CASSVGLAREGFF
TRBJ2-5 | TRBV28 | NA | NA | CASSNPRWYQETQYF
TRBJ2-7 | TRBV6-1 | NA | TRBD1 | CASSVRGLLSYEQYF
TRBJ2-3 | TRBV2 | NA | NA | CASSEGGLGTDTQYF
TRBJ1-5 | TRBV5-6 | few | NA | CASSQGGNQPQHF
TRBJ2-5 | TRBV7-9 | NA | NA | CASSSKLETQYF
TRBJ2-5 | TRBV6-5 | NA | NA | CASRGPGTQYF
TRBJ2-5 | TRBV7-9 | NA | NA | CASTPPLDTGGFETQYF
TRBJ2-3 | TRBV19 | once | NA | CASSIEEGGGVAPDTQYF